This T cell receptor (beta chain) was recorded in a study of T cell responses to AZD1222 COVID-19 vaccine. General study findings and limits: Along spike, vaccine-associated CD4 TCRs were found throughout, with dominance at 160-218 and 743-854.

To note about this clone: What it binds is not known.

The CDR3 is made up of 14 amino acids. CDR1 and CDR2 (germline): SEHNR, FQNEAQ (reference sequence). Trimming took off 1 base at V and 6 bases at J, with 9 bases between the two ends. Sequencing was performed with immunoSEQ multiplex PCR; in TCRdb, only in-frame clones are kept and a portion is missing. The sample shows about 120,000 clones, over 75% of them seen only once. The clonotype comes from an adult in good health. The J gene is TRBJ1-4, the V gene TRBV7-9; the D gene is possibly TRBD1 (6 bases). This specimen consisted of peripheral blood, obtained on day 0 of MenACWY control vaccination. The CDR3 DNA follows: TGTGCCAGCAGCTTAGGACACAGGGATGAAAAACTGTTTTTT. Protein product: CASSLGHRDEKLFF. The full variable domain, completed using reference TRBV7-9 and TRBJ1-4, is DTGVSQNPRHKITKRGQNVTFRCDPISEHNRLYWYRQTLGQGPEFLTYFQNEAQLEKSRLLSDRFSAERPKGSFSTLEIQRTEQGDSAMYLCASSLGHRDEKLFFGSGTQLSVL.